A single sample gave rise to the 26 T cell receptor beta chains below, sequenced in a study of preoperative IRX-2 immunotherapy in early breast cancer (dated by TCRdb to the late 2010s). Explained via the paper, the treatment or condition label denotes: preoperative locoregional IRX-2 cytokine immunotherapy. Library generation was performed with the immunoSEQ multiplex PCR assay. The immuneACCESS repertoire file appears here via TCRdb, limited to in-frame rearrangements. These files lack a portion of the clones; in checked studies, under half of the deficit traces to unresolved V genes, and the cause of the others is not known. The sample profile shows 30,000 to 45,000 clones; roughly four fifths of them were found once. About 1.5% of the sample is in the top ten clones. This specimen consisted of lymph node tissue, obtained after IRX-2 immunotherapy. Receptors were obtained from a human donor with breast cancer.

This clone was seen a few times. V is TRBV6-8 and J is TRBJ1-5, with D possibly matching TRBD1 (5 bases). The CDR3 contains 15 residues. The V end lost 10 bases, the J end lost 0 bases, and 16 bases lay between the germline ends. Germline CDR1 reads MNHGY; CDR2 reads SAAAGT. The CDR3 region is CATRQGFYSNQPQHF. CDR3 sequence (DNA): TGTGCCACGCGGCAGGGATTTTATAGCAATCAGCCCCAGCATTTT.

This clone was seen more than once but under ten times. The chain is built from TRBV6-8 and TRBJ1-2; TRBD1 matches at 7 bases. The trim removed 6 bases at V and 0 bases at J, leaving 13 bases unmatched. This CDR3 has 17 residues. Germline CDR1 and CDR2: MNHGY and SAAAGT. This CDR3 reads CASSSRQRQGTNYGYTF. The CDR3 bases are TGTGCCAGCAGCTCCCGCCAGCGACAGGGAACTAACTATGGCTACACCTTC.

The V call is TRBV6-8, the J call TRBJ1-2, with no clear D. The V end was cut by 2 bases, the J end by 0 bases, with 7 bases between. The germline V gene encodes CDR1 MNHGY and CDR2 SAAAGT. The CDR3 covers 14 residues. The CDR3 coding sequence is TGTGCCAGCAGTTACATCGGGTCTAACTATGGCTACACCTTC. Its translation: CASSYIGSNYGYTF.

J is TRBJ1-1 and V is TRBV11-3, with 9 nucleotides matching TRBD1. The CDR3 is 16 residues long. V lost 2 bases to trimming and J lost 3 bases; unmatched junction nucleotides: 7. Per germline, CDR1 SGHNT and CDR2 YENEEA. CDR3 amino acids: CASSLTGTGYDTEAFF. CDR3 in DNA: TGTGCCAGCAGCTTAACCGGGACAGGGTACGACACTGAAGCTTTCTTT.

The rearrangement links TRBV19 to TRBJ1-1; no reliable D call. CDR1 is LNHDA, CDR2 SQIVND, per germline (reference sequence). V dropped 3 bases and J dropped 4 bases, with 12 bases sitting between them. The CDR3 sequence is 14 residues long. Here the CDR3 reads CASSIPPIGTEAFF. The CDR3 DNA follows: TGTGCCAGTAGTATTCCCCCGATAGGCACTGAAGCTTTCTTT.

The chain is built from TRBV29-1 and TRBJ2-3; either TRBD1 or TRBD2 may fit D (6 bases each). Germline CDR1 and CDR2: SQVTM and ANQGSEA. The V end lost 4 bases, the J end lost 0 bases, and 8 bases lay between the germline ends. The CDR3 covers 13 residues. The CDR3: CSVAGASTDTQYF. CDR3 DNA sequence: TGCAGCGTTGCGGGGGCTAGCACAGATACGCAGTATTTT.

The J gene is TRBJ2-3, the V gene TRBV23-1; 7 bases map to TRBD2. TRBV23-1 is labeled an ORF, and its function is uncertain. The V segment lost 6 bases and the J segment 2 bases; nucleotides outside the gene matches: 11. The CDR3 is made up of 16 amino acids. The CDR3 DNA is TGCGCCAGCAGCCAAGAATCTAGCGGCACCACAGATACGCAGTATTTT. It codes for CASSQESSGTTDTQYF.

This chain uses TRBV28 with TRBJ1-3; D is uncertain. Germline-derived CDR1 and CDR2 are MDHEN and SYDVKM. This CDR3 region has 13 residues. V lost 5 bases and J 7 bases, leaving 12 bases between the germline ends. CDR3 residues: CASSLDKSNTIYF. The CDR3 DNA sequence: TGTGCCAGCAGTCTTGACAAATCGAACACCATATATTTT.

The chain carries TRBV5-1 and TRBJ2-1, with a weak D call TRBD2 (6 bases). The V end lost 4 bases, the J end lost 6 bases, and 20 bases lay between the germline ends. Germline CDR1 SGHRS, CDR2 YFSETQ. CDR3 length: 16 residues. CDR3 residues: CASSPSGTAGPNEQFF. The DNA of the CDR3 is TGCGCCAGCAGCCCCTCCGGGACTGCCGGGCCCAATGAGCAGTTCTTC.

The chain links TRBV23-1 to TRBJ1-4, with D tentatively TRBD1 (5 bases). TRBV23-1 is sorted into the ORF group, with uncertain function. The CDR3 consists of 13 residues. V was clipped by 6 bases and J by 7 bases, with 12 bases between them. The CDR3 sequence is CASSSQAGEKLFF. For the CDR3, the DNA is TGCGCCAGCAGCTCACAGGCGGGTGAAAAACTGTTTTTT.

J is TRBJ2-7 and V is TRBV15, with a possible D match to TRBD1 (6 bases). Per germline, CDR1 LNHNV and CDR2 YYDKDF (reference sequence). CDR3 length equals 15 residues. Trimming took 2 bases from V and 0 from J, leaving 11 bases between them. CDR3 protein: CATSRRTVTSYEQYF. The CDR3 DNA sequence: TGTGCCACCAGCAGAAGGACAGTCACCTCCTACGAGCAGTACTTC.

The chain is built from TRBV7-7 and TRBJ2-3, with D unclear. V dropped 5 bases and J dropped 2 bases, with 11 bases sitting between them. CDR3 size: 14 residues. Germline values: CDR1 SSHAT, CDR2 FNYEAQ (reference sequence). The DNA of the CDR3 is TGTGCCAGCAGCCCACCCCTTGACACAGATACGCAGTATTTT. Translated, it gives CASSPPLDTDTQYF.

This chain's CDR3 is CASSLQGVNTEAFF. The CDR3, as DNA: TGTGCCAGCAGTTTACAGGGGGTGAACACTGAAGCTTTCTTT. This sequence joins TRBV28 and TRBJ1-1; 7 bases map to TRBD1. V lost 2 bases and J lost 0; bases outside the gene matches: 0. CDR3 length: 14 residues. The germline gives CDR1 MDHEN, CDR2 SYDVKM.

V gene TRBV5-1 combines with J gene TRBJ1-1; D unresolved. Germline V gene data show CDR1 as SGHRS and CDR2 as YFSETQ. CDR3 length equals 14 residues. Deletions cut 0 bases from V and 4 bases from J, with 10 bases between. CDR3 bases: TGCGCCAGCAGCTTGGTGCCGGAGGCCACTGAAGCTTTCTTT. It codes for CASSLVPEATEAFF.

This rearrangement joins TRBV7-1 to TRBJ1-2; TRBD1 might be the D (5 bases). TRBV7-1 is given ORF status, its function remaining uncertain. V was pared by 4 bases and J by 1 base, with 10 bases between. This CDR3 spans 14 amino acids. The chain's CDR3 is CASSLVQGNYGYTF. In nucleotides, the CDR3 is TGTGCCAGCAGCTTAGTTCAGGGTAACTATGGCTACACCTTC.

For the CDR3, the DNA is TGTGCCAGCAGTCTCCTTGGACGCTTGGAAATATATAATTCACCCCTCCACTTT. Protein product: CASSLLGRLEIYNSPLHF. The V and J genes are TRBV28 and TRBJ1-6; D call uncertain. The V gene's germline CDR1 is MDHEN and CDR2 SYDVKM. V was pared by 5 bases and J by 4 bases, with 21 bases between. CDR3 size: 18 residues.

V gene TRBV19 combines with J gene TRBJ2-1; D perhaps matches TRBD2 (5 bases). The CDR3 loop spans 14 amino acids. With 3 bases removed from V and 6 bases from J, the gap between germline ends came to 12 bases. Germline V lookup: CDR1 LNHDA, CDR2 SQIVND (reference sequence). CDR3 DNA sequence: TGTGCCAGTAGTATTACGGGAATGATCAATGAGCAGTTCTTC. Its translation is CASSITGMINEQFF.

In its sample, this clone was seen once. This sequence joins TRBV19 and TRBJ1-5; D is uncertain. This CDR3 region has 14 residues. Deletions cut 10 bases from V and 2 bases from J, with 15 bases between. Germline-derived CDR1 and CDR2 are LNHDA and SQIVND (reference sequence). CDR3: CATVEGRGNQPQHF. The CDR3 DNA follows: TGTGCCACCGTCGAGGGAAGGGGCAATCAGCCCCAGCATTTT.

The chain uses TRBV19 and TRBJ2-5, with 9 bases matching TRBD1. The germline V gene has CDR1 LNHDA and CDR2 SQIVND (reference sequence). The CDR3 totals 14 residues. V trimming: 3 bases; J trimming: 5 bases; junction bases outside the gene matches: 4. CDR3 sequence reads: CASSMRTGAETQYF. As DNA, the CDR3 is TGTGCCAGTAGTATGAGGACAGGGGCGGAGACCCAGTACTTC.

V usage is TRBV6-8 and J usage is TRBJ2-1, with TRBD2 matching over 8 bases. J lost 7 bases, V lost 0 bases, and 5 bases had no gene match. CDR3 length equals 15 residues. Germline CDR1 reads MNHGY; CDR2 reads SAAAGT. This chain's CDR3 is CASSYSPGGGNEQFF. The DNA for the CDR3 is TGTGCCAGCAGTTACTCGCCCGGGGGGGGGAATGAGCAGTTCTTC.

This clone has only one observation. CDR3 sequence: CASSQTGTYEQYF. The CDR3 coding sequence is TGTGCCAGCAGCCAAACAGGAACCTACGAGCAGTACTTC. V gene TRBV16 combines with J gene TRBJ2-7, with a tentative D call TRBD1 (5 bases). This CDR3 has 13 amino acids. Looked up from germline, CDR1 is KGHSY and CDR2 is FQNENV. V lost 2 bases and J 2 bases, leaving 7 bases between the germline ends.

The chain recombines TRBV7-6 with TRBJ1-3; 8 nucleotides line up with TRBD1. Germline V gene sequence: CDR1 SGHVS, CDR2 FNYEAQ. The CDR3 runs 16 residues. Germline trimming cut 1 base from V and 4 bases from J; bases unmatched to any gene: 6. As DNA, the CDR3 is TGTGCCAGCAGCTTAGGCAACCGGGACAGGGGAAACACCATATATTTT. It yields the protein CASSLGNRDRGNTIYF.

CDR3: CASSPSETAPYEQYF. Written as DNA, the CDR3 is TGTGCCAGCTCACCGTCGGAGACGGCGCCCTACGAGCAGTACTTC. The chain has TRBV18 and TRBJ2-7; D uncertain. Trimming cost V 3 bases and J 2 bases, with 14 bases left between them. CDR1 is KGHSH and CDR2 is LQKENI in the germline V gene. The CDR3 spans 15 residues.

CDR3 DNA sequence: TGTGCCTGGAGTGTTGTAGCTGGAAACACCATATATTTT. Its protein product is CAWSVVAGNTIYF. This chain joins TRBV30 and TRBJ1-3; D gene unclear. The CDR3 is 13 residues long. The V end lost 0 bases, the J end lost 2 bases, and 5 bases lay between the germline ends. Germline CDR1 GTSNPN, CDR2 SVGIG (reference sequence).

This clone was found once. In DNA, the CDR3 is TGTGCCAGCAGCTTAGGGCGGTCTACCGGGGAGCAGTACTTC. Protein sequence: CASSLGRSTGEQYF. V usage is TRBV11-3 and J usage is TRBJ2-7; D uncertain. CDR3 length equals 14 residues. Germline CDR1 SGHNT, CDR2 YENEEA. V dropped 1 base and J dropped 7 bases, with 14 bases sitting between them. The whole variable domain, filled in from reference TRBV11-3 and TRBJ2-7, reads EAGVVQSPRYKIIEKKQPVAFWCNPISGHNTLYWYLQNLGQGPELLIRYENEEAVDDSQLPKDRFSAERLKGVDSTLKIQPAELGDSAVYLCASSLGRSTGEQYFGPGTRLTVT.

The CDR3 bases are TGTGCCAGCATAGGACGGGGAAACACTGAAGCTTTCTTT. It codes for CASIGRGNTEAFF. V gene TRBV28 combines with J gene TRBJ1-1; D is uncertain. This CDR3 has 13 residues. Germline V gene lookup returns CDR1 MDHEN and CDR2 SYDVKM. The V end was cut by 7 bases, the J end by 2 bases, with 11 bases between.